These T cell receptor beta chains were read from a single sample in a study. TCRdb itself ran the 5' RACE reads through MiXCR, one entry per CDR3 protein. The table records around 34,000 distinct CDR3 sequences, over 20% of them present only once. The sequencing sample was made of tumor-infiltrating Tregs sorted from the breast tumor. The receptors come from a female donor with breast cancer. The CDR3 runs from the conserved cysteine through the conserved F or W. Each record gives: J gene, clone size, D gene, V gene, CDR3 protein, CDR3 DNA. A D gene is named only where the DNA matches it firmly. Part of the rows lack a size; the others show once, few, many or a class for expanded clones.

TRBJ1-5	many	-	TRBV12-3/TRBV12-4	CASRSQRGNQPQHF	TGTGCCAGCAGATCCCAGAGGGGCAATCAGCCCCAGCATTTT
TRBJ2-1	medium-sized	-	TRBV6-5	CASSVTRNEQFF	TGTGCCAGCAGTGTAACAAGAAATGAGCAGTTCTTC
TRBJ1-5	many	-	TRBV12-3/TRBV12-4	CASRKQGQSNQPQHF	TGTGCCAGCAGGAAACAAGGACAGAGCAATCAGCCCCAGCATTTT
TRBJ2-1	many	-	TRBV20-1	CSAKPLLGSNEQFF	TGCAGTGCTAAACCTCTACTGGGATCCAATGAGCAGTTCTTC
TRBJ2-2	-	-	TRBV5-1	CASSSRGENTGELFF	TGCGCCAGCAGCTCCAGGGGCGAGAACACCGGGGAGCTGTTTTTT
TRBJ1-1	few	-	TRBV6-5	CASSPQGVTEAFF	TGTGCCAGCAGTCCACAGGGAGTCACTGAAGCTTTCTTT
TRBJ1-6	medium-sized	TRBD1	TRBV5-1	CASSFTSGTGSPLHF	TGCGCCAGCAGCTTTACCTCCGGGACAGGGTCGCCCCTCCACTTT
TRBJ2-3	-	-	TRBV7-2	CASSFVQSADTQYF	TGTGCCAGCAGCTTTGTGCAAAGTGCAGATACGCAGTATTTT
TRBJ1-3	medium-sized	-	TRBV20-1	CSAPKARGDTIYF	TGCAGTGCTCCCAAGGCCAGGGGTGACACCATATATTTT
TRBJ2-1	many	TRBD2	TRBV7-3	CASSFGGSPYNEQFF	TGTGCCAGCAGCTTCGGCGGGAGCCCCTACAATGAGCAGTTCTTC
TRBJ2-3	-	-	TRBV6-1	CASTTPQGSRSDTQYF	TGTGCCAGCACCACTCCGCAGGGGTCTAGATCTGATACGCAGTATTTT